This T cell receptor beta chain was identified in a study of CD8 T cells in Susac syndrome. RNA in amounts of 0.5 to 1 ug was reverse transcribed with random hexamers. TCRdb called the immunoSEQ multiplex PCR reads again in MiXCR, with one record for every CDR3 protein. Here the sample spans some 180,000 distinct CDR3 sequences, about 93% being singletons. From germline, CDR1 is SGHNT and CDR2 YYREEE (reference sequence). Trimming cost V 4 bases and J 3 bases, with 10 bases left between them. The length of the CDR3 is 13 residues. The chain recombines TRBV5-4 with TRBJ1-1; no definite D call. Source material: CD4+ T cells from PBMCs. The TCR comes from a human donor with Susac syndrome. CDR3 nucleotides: TGTGCCAGCAGCGCCGACCGGGACACTGAAGCTTTCTTT. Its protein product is CASSADRDTEAFF.